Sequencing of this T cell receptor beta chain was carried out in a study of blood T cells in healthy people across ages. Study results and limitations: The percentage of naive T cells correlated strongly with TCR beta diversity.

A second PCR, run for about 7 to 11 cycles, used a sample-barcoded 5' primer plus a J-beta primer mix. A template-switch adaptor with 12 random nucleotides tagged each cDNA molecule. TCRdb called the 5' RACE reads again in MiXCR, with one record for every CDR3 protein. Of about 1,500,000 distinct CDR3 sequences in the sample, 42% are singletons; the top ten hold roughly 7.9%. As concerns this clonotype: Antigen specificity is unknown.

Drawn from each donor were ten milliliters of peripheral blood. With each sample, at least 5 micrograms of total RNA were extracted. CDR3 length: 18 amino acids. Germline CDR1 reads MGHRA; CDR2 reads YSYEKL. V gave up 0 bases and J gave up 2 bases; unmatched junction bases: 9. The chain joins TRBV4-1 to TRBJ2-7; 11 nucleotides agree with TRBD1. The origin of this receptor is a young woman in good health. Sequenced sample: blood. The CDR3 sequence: CASSQDAGGQGAPYEQYF. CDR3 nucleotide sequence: TGCGCCAGCAGCCAAGATGCTGGAGGACAGGGGGCCCCCTACGAGCAGTACTTC.